The rows below give T cell receptor beta chains drawn from one sample of a study of shared clonotypes between healthy human individuals. Sequencing was performed with immunoSEQ multiplex PCR; in TCRdb, only in-frame clones are kept and a portion is missing. Among about 680,000 clones listed, 92% were seen once. The material sequenced was naive CD8+ T cells sorted from blood. The receptors come from a man aged 25 to 40 in good health. Both conserved end residues are part of each CDR3. Fields, in order: J gene, V gene, D gene, CDR3 protein. D genes are given only for firm matches.

J gene: TRBJ2-7
V gene: TRBV6-1
D gene: TRBD2
CDR3 protein: CASSEFRLAAYEQYF

J gene: TRBJ2-1
V gene: TRBV29-1
D gene: TRBD2
CDR3 protein: CSVESAGGFNDNEQFF

J gene: TRBJ2-7
V gene: TRBV2
D gene: .
CDR3 protein: CASSGGTSSSYEQYF

J gene: TRBJ2-3
V gene: TRBV18
D gene: TRBD2
CDR3 protein: CASGLAGGADTQYF

J gene: TRBJ2-1
V gene: TRBV7-2
D gene: TRBD1
CDR3 protein: CASSLVSGGDSYNEQFF

J gene: TRBJ2-7
V gene: TRBV28
D gene: .
CDR3 protein: CASSYSLTLPYEQYF

J gene: TRBJ2-1
V gene: TRBV27
D gene: TRBD2
CDR3 protein: CASSRRLAELVNNEQFF

J gene: TRBJ2-2
V gene: TRBV27
D gene: TRBD1
CDR3 protein: CASGQDRQWPGELFF

J gene: TRBJ2-1
V gene: TRBV5-1
D gene: .
CDR3 protein: CASSLTGSYNEQFF

J gene: TRBJ1-3
V gene: TRBV28
D gene: TRBD1
CDR3 protein: CASSLYRDSSGNTIYF

J gene: TRBJ1-3
V gene: TRBV10-1
D gene: .
CDR3 protein: CASSPGYASGNTIYF

J gene: TRBJ1-2
V gene: TRBV7-9
D gene: .
CDR3 protein: CASSVVEVYAYGYTF

J gene: TRBJ2-7
V gene: TRBV28
D gene: TRBD2
CDR3 protein: CASSSPSTSGDSYEQYF

J gene: TRBJ1-5
V gene: TRBV7-8
D gene: .
CDR3 protein: CASSLEGQSNQPQHF

J gene: TRBJ2-1
V gene: TRBV10-3
D gene: .
CDR3 protein: CAISERVEVYNEQFF

J gene: TRBJ1-5
V gene: TRBV23-1
D gene: .
CDR3 protein: CATVGQQNQPQHF

J gene: TRBJ2-1
V gene: TRBV7-2
D gene: TRBD2
CDR3 protein: CASSLLASGMSSYNEQFF

J gene: TRBJ2-7
V gene: TRBV21-1
D gene: .
CDR3 protein: CASSKVAGVEIYAYEQYF

J gene: TRBJ2-2
V gene: TRBV7-9
D gene: .
CDR3 protein: CASSSGQLDTGELFF

J gene: TRBJ2-7
V gene: TRBV29-1
D gene: TRBD2
CDR3 protein: CSVESGDFEQYF

J gene: TRBJ2-3
V gene: TRBV6-5
D gene: .
CDR3 protein: CASSYISESTDTQYF

J gene: TRBJ2-7
V gene: TRBV30
D gene: TRBD2
CDR3 protein: CAWVGLAGEQYF

J gene: TRBJ2-2
V gene: TRBV6-5
D gene: .
CDR3 protein: CASRGPGELFF

J gene: TRBJ2-3
V gene: TRBV5-1
D gene: TRBD1
CDR3 protein: CASSFYRGTTDTQYF

J gene: TRBJ2-2
V gene: TRBV5-1
D gene: .
CDR3 protein: CASSSPFRAGGTPSLLNTGELFF

J gene: TRBJ1-5
V gene: TRBV28
D gene: .
CDR3 protein: CASTRGHSNQPQHF

J gene: TRBJ1-2
V gene: TRBV7-9
D gene: TRBD1
CDR3 protein: CASSLVGQETYGYTF

J gene: TRBJ2-4
V gene: TRBV27
D gene: .
CDR3 protein: CASSLLGAKNIQYF

J gene: TRBJ2-1
V gene: TRBV30
D gene: .
CDR3 protein: CAWRTGGDEQFF

J gene: TRBJ2-7
V gene: TRBV19
D gene: .
CDR3 protein: CASSIFGSSSYEQYF

J gene: TRBJ2-7
V gene: TRBV6-1
D gene: TRBD2
CDR3 protein: CASRISSGSYEQYF

J gene: TRBJ2-7
V gene: TRBV7-9
D gene: .
CDR3 protein: CASTASVPYEQYF

J gene: TRBJ2-3
V gene: TRBV9
D gene: .
CDR3 protein: CASSATGASTDTQYF

J gene: TRBJ1-6
V gene: TRBV25-1
D gene: .
CDR3 protein: CASSSNPGPTYNSPLHF

J gene: TRBJ1-1
V gene: TRBV29-1
D gene: .
CDR3 protein: CSVTWEGTANTEAFF

J gene: TRBJ2-1
V gene: TRBV29-1
D gene: TRBD2
CDR3 protein: CSVGLATYNEQFF

J gene: TRBJ2-7
V gene: TRBV11-3
D gene: .
CDR3 protein: CASSLGSRWQGIHEQYF

J gene: TRBJ1-4
V gene: TRBV27
D gene: .
CDR3 protein: CASSSIPGVNEKLFF

J gene: TRBJ2-7
V gene: TRBV4-1
D gene: .
CDR3 protein: CASSQEAYEQYF

J gene: TRBJ2-4
V gene: TRBV7-9
D gene: .
CDR3 protein: CASGTAEGKNIQYF

J gene: TRBJ1-4
V gene: TRBV25-1
D gene: .
CDR3 protein: CARGDKATNEKLFF

J gene: TRBJ2-1
V gene: TRBV7-8
D gene: .
CDR3 protein: CASSRAGRGKNEQFF

J gene: TRBJ2-2
V gene: TRBV27
D gene: .
CDR3 protein: CASSSTDYTGELFF